In its sample, the clone carrying this T cell receptor (beta chain) was seen a few times. The antigen remains unidentified. With the Oncomine TCR Beta short-read assay, DNA from cultured CD4+ T cells was sequenced. TCRdb independently ran MiXCR on the PCR reads; one entry per CDR3 protein. The sample records about 23,000 distinct CDR3 sequences, roughly 44% being singletons. This sample stems from a study of vaccination and CD4 T cells after COVID-19. Study findings and constraints: Convalescent patients' vaccine-specific clones were spike mono-reactive in 304 of 307 cases.

The treatment here: roughly nine-day PBMC culture with coronavirus spike peptide pools or control peptides (ViraFEST assay). Sample: CD4+ T cells from blood, cultured in vitro, taken before SARS-CoV-2 vaccination. The clonotype originates from a human donor who received a COVID-19 vaccine.

CDR3 in amino acids: CASSDLRGQETQYF. The CDR3 DNA reads as TGTGCCAGCAGCGACCTCCGAGGGCAGGAGACCCAGTACTTC. This chain connects TRBV9 to TRBJ2-5, with D possibly matching TRBD2 (5 bases). The CDR3 sequence is 14 residues long. Trimming pared 3 bases from V and 5 bases from J, leaving 14 bases between. Germline lookup yields CDR1 SGDLS and CDR2 YYNGEE.